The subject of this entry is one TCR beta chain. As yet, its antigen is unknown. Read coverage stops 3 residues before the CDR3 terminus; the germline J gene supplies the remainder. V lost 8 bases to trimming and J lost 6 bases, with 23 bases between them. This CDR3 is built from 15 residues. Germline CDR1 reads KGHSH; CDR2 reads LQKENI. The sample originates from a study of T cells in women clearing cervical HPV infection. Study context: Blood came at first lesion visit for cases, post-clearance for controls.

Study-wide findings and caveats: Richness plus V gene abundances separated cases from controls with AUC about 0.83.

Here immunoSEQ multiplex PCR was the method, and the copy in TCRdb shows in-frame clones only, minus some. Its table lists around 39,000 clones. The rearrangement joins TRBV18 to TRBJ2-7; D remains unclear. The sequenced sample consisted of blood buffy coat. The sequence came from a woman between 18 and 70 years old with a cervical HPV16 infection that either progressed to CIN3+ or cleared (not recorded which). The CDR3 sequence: CASTPETRPKGEQYF. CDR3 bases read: TGTGCCAGCACCCCAGAAACGAGACCCAAGGGCGAG.